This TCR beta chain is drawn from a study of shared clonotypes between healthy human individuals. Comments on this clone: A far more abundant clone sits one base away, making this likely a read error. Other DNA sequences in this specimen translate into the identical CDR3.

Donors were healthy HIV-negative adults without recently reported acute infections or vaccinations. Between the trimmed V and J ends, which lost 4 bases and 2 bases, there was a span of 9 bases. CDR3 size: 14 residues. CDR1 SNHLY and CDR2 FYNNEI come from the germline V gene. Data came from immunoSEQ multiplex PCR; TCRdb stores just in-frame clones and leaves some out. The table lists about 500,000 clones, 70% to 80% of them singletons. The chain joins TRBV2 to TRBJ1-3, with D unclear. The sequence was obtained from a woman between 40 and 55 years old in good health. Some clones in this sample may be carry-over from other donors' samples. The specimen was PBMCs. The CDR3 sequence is CASSVGGPGNTIYF. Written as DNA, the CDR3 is TGTGCCAGCAGTGTCGGAGGACCTGGAAACACCATATATTTT.